This T cell receptor (beta chain) was recorded in a study of shared clonotypes between healthy human individuals. CDR3 size: 16 residues. The ends lost 3 bases at V and 1 base at J; junction bases unmatched: 10. Germline V gives CDR1 SGHTS, CDR2 YDEGEE. Each sample came from a Caucasian adult donor living in Nashville, Tennessee. Assay: immunoSEQ multiplex PCR; the TCRdb copy retains only in-frame clones and omits some. The repertoire holds approximately 1,000,000 clones, with approximately 80% as singletons. Notes on the study in general: Naive CD4 clonotypes overlapped across a few donors at around 4.8%. Clonotypes shared by all four sorted-subset donors had higher generation probabilities than non-shared clonotypes.

A few counts support this clone. Its antigen is as yet unknown. The chain has TRBV5-8 and TRBJ2-7; 7 bases map to TRBD1. The origin of this receptor is a man between 18 and 35 years old in good health. Some clones in this sample may be carry-over from other donors' samples. The sequenced material came from memory CD4+ T cells from PBMCs. Indicated subset: CD45RA-negative fraction. The CDR3 DNA is TGTGCCAGCAGCTACGACAGGGTCCTAAGATCCTACGAGCAGTACTTC. This codes for CASSYDRVLRSYEQYF. The full variable domain, its missing parts supplied by reference TRBV5-8 and TRBJ2-7, is EAGVTQSPTHLIKTRGQQATLRCSPISGHTSVYWYQQALGLGLQFLLWYDEGEERNRGNFPPRFSGRQFPNYSSELNVNALELEDSALYLCASSYDRVLRSYEQYFGPGTRLTVT.